These 8 T cell receptor beta chains originate from one sample sequenced in a study of shared clonotypes between healthy human individuals. Cells designated naive CD8 were CD45RO-negative and were positively selected for CCR7, with terminally differentiated effector memory CD45RA+ cells excluded. The protocol was immunoSEQ multiplex PCR, while the TCRdb copy is restricted to in-frame clones and leaves out a portion. The sample yields about 2 million clones, about 94% seen once. The sequenced material came from naive CD8+ T cells sorted from blood. The receptor source for this set is a man aged 18 to 29 in good health.

The chain is built from TRBV5-3 and TRBJ2-7; no clear D gene. TRBV5-3 is marked as an open reading frame, function uncertain. The germline V and J ends were trimmed by 4 bases and 1 base, with 9 bases remaining between them. The CDR3 is 13 residues long. The CDR3 coding sequence is TGTGCCAGAAGCCCCCAGGAGTCCTACGAGCAGTACTTC. Its translation: CARSPQESYEQYF.

The V and J genes are TRBV4-1 and TRBJ2-7; D is unresolved. The CDR3 consists of 15 residues. Trimming shortened V by 4 bases and J by 2 bases, and 15 bases separated the two germline ends. Germline CDR1 and CDR2: MGHRA and YSYEKL. CDR3 nucleotides: TGCGCCAGCAGCCTCGATATCCAGTCTGCCTACGAGCAGTACTTC. Translation: CASSLDIQSAYEQYF.

This sequence joins TRBV7-5 and TRBJ1-5. TRBV7-5 corresponds to a pseudogene. This CDR3 has 15 residues. Here the CDR3 reads CARSTRLRNNQPQHF. The DNA of the CDR3 is TGTGCCAGAAGCACTAGACTCAGGAACAATCAGCCCCAGCATTTT.

The chain recombines TRBV27 with TRBJ1-2, with TRBD1 matching over 9 bases. CDR1 and CDR2 from the germline V gene are MNHEY and SMNVEV (reference sequence). This CDR3 comprises 14 residues. Trimming cost V 3 bases and J 7 bases; bases outside gene matches: 6. The CDR3, as DNA: TGTGCCAGCAGTTTTACAGGGGGCGGGACTGGCTACACCTTC. Its translation: CASSFTGGGTGYTF.

The rearrangement joins TRBV5-6 to TRBJ2-7, with D possibly TRBD2 on 5 matching bases. Germline values: CDR1 SGHDT, CDR2 YYEEEE. CDR3 length: 11 amino acids. Trimming stripped 4 bases from V and 5 bases from J, with 7 bases between. CDR3 region: CASSVGDEQYF. Here the CDR3 DNA reads TGTGCCAGCAGCGTCGGGGACGAGCAGTACTTC.

The chain carries TRBV4-1 and TRBJ2-6, with 8 bases aligning to TRBD1. Germline V gene sequence: CDR1 MGHRA, CDR2 YSYEKL. The CDR3 sequence is 17 residues long. The junction had 3 bases not matched to a gene; V was cut back by 0 bases and J by 2 bases. CDR3 sequence reads: CASSQDDRGAGANVLTF. In nucleotides, the CDR3 is TGCGCCAGCAGCCAAGACGACAGGGGAGCTGGGGCCAACGTCCTGACTTTC.

As regards this clone: Distinct nucleotide sequences in the sample also encode this CDR3. For the CDR3, the DNA is TGTGCCAGCAGCTTGGAGGCCTACAATGAGCAGTTCTTC. Its protein is CASSLEAYNEQFF. The chain combines TRBV7-9 with TRBJ2-1; possible D gene TRBD2, 5 bases. The CDR3 contains 13 residues. V lost 3 bases and J 2 bases, leaving 5 bases between the germline ends. CDR1 is SEHNR, CDR2 FQNEAQ, per germline (reference sequence).

The chain links TRBV5-5 to TRBJ1-2; D is ambiguous. The CDR3 extends over 16 amino acids. CDR1 SGHKS and CDR2 YYEKEE come from the germline V gene (reference sequence). V was cut by 2 bases and J by 4 bases, with 18 bases left in between. The CDR3 loop reads CASSFPPGVESYGYTF. As DNA, the CDR3 is TGTGCCAGCAGCTTTCCCCCCGGAGTGGAGTCCTATGGCTACACCTTC.